This TCR beta chain was identified during a study of blood T cell repertoires in COVID-19. Study overall: Researchers got acute and convalescent COVID-19 samples from the United States, Italy and Spain.

CDR1 and CDR2 from the germline V gene are SGHVS and FNYEAQ. V lost 5 bases to trimming and J lost 6 bases, with 19 bases between them. The CDR3 runs 16 residues. Original handling: Reference gene primer amplification in the assay estimated nucleated cell counts. Sequencing used immunoSEQ multiplex PCR; TCRdb keeps in-frame clones, though not all of them. D and trimming were read from the DNA, whereas the V and J calls and clone size are those reported in that table. The table records approximately 120,000 clones, approximately 85% of them present only once. Only one count was recorded for this clone.

This TCR came from a human donor in a cohort sampled during active COVID-19. The rearrangement joins TRBV7-6 to TRBJ2-2; D possibly corresponds to TRBD2 (6 bases). Sequenced input: peripheral blood. This CDR3 is CASSSFRAGGPGELFF. CDR3 bases: TGTGCCAGCAGCAGTTTCCGGGCCGGGGGACCCGGGGAGCTGTTTTTT.